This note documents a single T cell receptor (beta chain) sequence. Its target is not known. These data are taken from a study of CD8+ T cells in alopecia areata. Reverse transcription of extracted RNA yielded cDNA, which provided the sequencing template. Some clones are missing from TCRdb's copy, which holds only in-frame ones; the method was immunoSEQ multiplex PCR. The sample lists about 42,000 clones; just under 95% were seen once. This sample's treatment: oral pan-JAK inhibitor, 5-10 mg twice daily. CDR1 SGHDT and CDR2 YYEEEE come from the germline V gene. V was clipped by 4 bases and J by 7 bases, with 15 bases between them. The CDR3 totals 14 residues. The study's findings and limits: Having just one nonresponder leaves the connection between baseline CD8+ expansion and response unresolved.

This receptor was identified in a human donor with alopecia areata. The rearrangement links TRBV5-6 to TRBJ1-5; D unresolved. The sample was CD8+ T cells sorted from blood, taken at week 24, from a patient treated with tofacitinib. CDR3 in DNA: TGTGCCAGCAGCCCATGGGGATTAAGACAGCCCCAGCATTTT. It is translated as CASSPWGLRQPQHF.